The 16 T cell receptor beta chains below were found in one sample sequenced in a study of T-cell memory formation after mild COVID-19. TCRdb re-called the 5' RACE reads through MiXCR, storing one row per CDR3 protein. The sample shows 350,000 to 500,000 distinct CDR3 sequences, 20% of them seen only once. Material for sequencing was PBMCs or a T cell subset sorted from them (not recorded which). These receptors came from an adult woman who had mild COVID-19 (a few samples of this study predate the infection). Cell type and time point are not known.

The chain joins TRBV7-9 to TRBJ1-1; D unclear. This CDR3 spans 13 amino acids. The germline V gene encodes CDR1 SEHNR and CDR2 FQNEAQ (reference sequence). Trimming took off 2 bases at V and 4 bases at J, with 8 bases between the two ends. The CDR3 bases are TGTGCCAGCAGCTTACCGTTGGGCACTGAAGCTTTCTTT. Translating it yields CASSLPLGTEAFF.

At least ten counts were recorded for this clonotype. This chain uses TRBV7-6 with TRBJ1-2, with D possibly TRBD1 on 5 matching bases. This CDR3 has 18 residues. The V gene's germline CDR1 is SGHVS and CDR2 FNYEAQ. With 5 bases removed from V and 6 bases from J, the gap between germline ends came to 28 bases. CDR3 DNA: TGTGCCAGCAGCCCCGGGACTCTCGGAGGGAACTTACTCCATGGCTACACCTTC. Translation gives CASSPGTLGGNLLHGYTF.

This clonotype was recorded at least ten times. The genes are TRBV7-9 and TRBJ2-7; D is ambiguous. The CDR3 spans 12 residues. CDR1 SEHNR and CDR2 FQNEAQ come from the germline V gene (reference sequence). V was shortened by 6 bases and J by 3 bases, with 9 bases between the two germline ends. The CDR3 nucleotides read TGTGCCAGCAGTCCTATAAGCTACGAGCAGTACTTC. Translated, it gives CASSPISYEQYF.

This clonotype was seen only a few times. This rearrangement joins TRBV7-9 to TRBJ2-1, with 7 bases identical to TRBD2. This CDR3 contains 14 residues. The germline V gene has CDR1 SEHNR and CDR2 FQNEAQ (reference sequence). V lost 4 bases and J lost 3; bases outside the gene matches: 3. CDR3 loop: CASSSAGRYNEQFF. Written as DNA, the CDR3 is TGTGCCAGCAGCTCAGCGGGACGCTACAATGAGCAGTTCTTC.

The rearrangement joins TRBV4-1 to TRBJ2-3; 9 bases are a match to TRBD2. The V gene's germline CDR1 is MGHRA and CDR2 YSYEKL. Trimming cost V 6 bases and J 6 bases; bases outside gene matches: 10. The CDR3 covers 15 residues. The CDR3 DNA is TGCGCCAGCAGTCTCAGCGGGGGGTCGGCGGATACGCAGTATTTT. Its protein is CASSLSGGSADTQYF.

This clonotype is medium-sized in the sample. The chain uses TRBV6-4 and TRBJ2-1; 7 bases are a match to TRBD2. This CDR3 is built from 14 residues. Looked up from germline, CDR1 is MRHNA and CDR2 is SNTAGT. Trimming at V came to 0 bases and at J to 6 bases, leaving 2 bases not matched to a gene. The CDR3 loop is CASSDSGGSNEQFF. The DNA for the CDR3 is TGTGCCAGCAGTGACTCCGGGGGGAGCAATGAGCAGTTCTTC.

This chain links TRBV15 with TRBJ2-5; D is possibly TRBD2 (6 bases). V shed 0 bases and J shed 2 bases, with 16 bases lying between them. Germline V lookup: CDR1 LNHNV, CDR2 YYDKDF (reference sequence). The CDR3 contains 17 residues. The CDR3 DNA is TGTGCCACCAGCAGAGATCGGGGGACGCGGACTCAAGAGACCCAGTACTTC. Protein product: CATSRDRGTRTQETQYF.

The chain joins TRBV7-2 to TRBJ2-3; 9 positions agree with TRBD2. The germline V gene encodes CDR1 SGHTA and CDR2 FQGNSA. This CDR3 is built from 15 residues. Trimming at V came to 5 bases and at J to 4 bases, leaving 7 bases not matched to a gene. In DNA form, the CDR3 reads TGTGCCAGCAGCCTACCGACTAGCGGCGCAGATACGCAGTATTTT. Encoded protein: CASSLPTSGADTQYF.

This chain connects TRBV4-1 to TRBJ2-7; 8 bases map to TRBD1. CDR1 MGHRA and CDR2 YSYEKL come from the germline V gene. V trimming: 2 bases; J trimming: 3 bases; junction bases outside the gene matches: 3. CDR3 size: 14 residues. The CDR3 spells CASSQRTGIYEQYF. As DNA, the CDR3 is TGCGCCAGCAGCCAAAGGACAGGGATCTACGAGCAGTACTTC.

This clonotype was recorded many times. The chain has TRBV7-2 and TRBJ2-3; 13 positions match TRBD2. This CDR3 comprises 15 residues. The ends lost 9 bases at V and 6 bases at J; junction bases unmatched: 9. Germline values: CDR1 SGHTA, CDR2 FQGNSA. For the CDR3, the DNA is TGTGCCAGTACTAGCGGGAGGGCCTCACAGGATACGCAGTATTTT. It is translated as CASTSGRASQDTQYF.

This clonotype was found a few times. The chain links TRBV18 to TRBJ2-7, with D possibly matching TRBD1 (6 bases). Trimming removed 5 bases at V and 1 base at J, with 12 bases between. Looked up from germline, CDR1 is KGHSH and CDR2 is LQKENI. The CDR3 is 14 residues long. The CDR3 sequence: CASSGSTGSYEQYF. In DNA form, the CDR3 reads TGTGCCAGCTCAGGCTCGACAGGATCCTACGAGCAGTACTTC.

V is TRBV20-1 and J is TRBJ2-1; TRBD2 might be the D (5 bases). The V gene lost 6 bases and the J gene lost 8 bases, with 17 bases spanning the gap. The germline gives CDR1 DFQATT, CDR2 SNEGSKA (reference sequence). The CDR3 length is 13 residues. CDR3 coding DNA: TGCAGTGCCGGACTTACCCCCCTCGATGAGCAGTTCTTC. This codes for CSAGLTPLDEQFF.

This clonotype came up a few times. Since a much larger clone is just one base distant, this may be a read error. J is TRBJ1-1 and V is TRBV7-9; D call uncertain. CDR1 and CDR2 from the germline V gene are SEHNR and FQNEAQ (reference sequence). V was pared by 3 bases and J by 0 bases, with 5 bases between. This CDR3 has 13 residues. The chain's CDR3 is CASSFDMNTEAFF. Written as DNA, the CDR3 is TGTGCCAGCAGCTTTGACATGAACACTGAAGCTTTCTTT.

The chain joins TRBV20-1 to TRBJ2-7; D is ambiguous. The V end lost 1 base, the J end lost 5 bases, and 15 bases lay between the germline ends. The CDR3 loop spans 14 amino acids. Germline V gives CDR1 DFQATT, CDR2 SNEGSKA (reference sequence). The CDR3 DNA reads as TGCAGTGCTAGAGGAAGTACATGGGCGGACGAGCAGTACTTC. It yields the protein CSARGSTWADEQYF.

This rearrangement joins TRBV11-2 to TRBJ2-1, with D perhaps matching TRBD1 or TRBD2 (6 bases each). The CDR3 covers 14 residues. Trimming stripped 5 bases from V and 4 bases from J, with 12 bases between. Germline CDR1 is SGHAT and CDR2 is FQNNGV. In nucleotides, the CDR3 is TGTGCCAGCAGCCCCGAGGGGGGATACAATGAGCAGTTCTTC. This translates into CASSPEGGYNEQFF.

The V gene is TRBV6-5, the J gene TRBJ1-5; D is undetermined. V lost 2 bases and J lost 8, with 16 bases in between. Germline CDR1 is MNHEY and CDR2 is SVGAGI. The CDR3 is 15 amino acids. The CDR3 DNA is TGTGCCAGCAGTTACGATCCCCGGGGTGGGGAGCCCCAGCATTTT. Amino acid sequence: CASSYDPRGGEPQHF.